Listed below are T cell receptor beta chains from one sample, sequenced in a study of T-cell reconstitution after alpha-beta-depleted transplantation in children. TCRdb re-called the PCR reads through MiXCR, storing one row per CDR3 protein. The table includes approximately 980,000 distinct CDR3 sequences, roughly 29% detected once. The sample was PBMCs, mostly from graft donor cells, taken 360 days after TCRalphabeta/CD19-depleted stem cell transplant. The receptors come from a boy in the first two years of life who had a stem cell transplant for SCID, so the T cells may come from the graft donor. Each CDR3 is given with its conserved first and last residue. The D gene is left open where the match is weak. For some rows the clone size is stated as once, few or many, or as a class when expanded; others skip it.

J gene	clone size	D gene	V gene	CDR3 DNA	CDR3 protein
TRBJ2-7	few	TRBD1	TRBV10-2	TGCGCCAGCAGTGAGTGGGGACAGGGTGGATCCTACGAGCAGTACTTC	CASSEWGQGGSYEQYF
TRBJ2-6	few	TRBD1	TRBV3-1	TGTGCCAGCAGCTTCACAGGGGTCTCTGGGGCCAACGTCCTGACTTTC	CASSFTGVSGANVLTF
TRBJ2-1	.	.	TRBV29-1	TGCAGCGTTACCCGGCCCATCTCCTACAATGAGCAGTTCTTC	CSVTRPISYNEQFF
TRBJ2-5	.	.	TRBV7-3	TGTGCCAGCAGCTTGGGGGGATATGGAGAGACCCAGTACTTC	CASSLGGYGETQYF
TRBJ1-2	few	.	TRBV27	TGTGCCAGCAGAAGGACGGGGTCCCGAAGGAACTATGGCTACACCTTC	CASRRTGSRRNYGYTF
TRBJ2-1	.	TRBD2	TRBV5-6	TGTGCCAGCAGCTTCCGGACTAGCGGGGGTCGGGGCAATGAGCAGTTCTTC	CASSFRTSGGRGNEQFF
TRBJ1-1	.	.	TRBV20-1	TGCAGTGCTAGAAAGGGAGCAAACACTGAAGCTTTCTTT	CSARKGANTEAFF
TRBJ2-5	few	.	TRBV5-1	TGCGCCAGCAGCTTGGATGGGGCTCAAGAGACCCAGTACTTC	CASSLDGAQETQYF
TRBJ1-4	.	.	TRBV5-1	TGCGCCAGCAGCTTGGAAATCGCAGCACCCGAAAAACTGTTTTTT	CASSLEIAAPEKLFF
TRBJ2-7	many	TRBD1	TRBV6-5	TGTGCCAGCAGTGTACTCTGGACAGGGAACTACGAGCAGTACTTC	CASSVLWTGNYEQYF
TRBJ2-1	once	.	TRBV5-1	TGCGCCAGCAGCTTTAGCAGGGCGGGGAATGAGCAGTTCTTC	CASSFSRAGNEQFF
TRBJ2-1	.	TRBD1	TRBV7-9	TGTGCCAGCAGCGCCGACAGGGGTGGCTACAATGAGCAGTTCTTC	CASSADRGGYNEQFF
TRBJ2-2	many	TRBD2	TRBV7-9	TGTGCCAGCAGCTTTTCTAGCGGGGGGCAGAACACCGGGGAGCTGTTTTTT	CASSFSSGGQNTGELFF
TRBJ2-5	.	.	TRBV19	TGTGCCAGTAGTCTCGGTCCGGGACCCGCGGAGACCCAGTACTTC	CASSLGPGPAETQYF
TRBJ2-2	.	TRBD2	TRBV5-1	TGCGCCAGCAGCTCGGCGCGACTAGCGGCCGGGGAGCTGTTTTTT	CASSSARLAAGELFF
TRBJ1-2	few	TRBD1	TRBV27	TGTGCCAGCAGAGATTCCGGGACAGGAGCTAACTATGGCTACACCTTC	CASRDSGTGANYGYTF
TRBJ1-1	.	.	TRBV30	TGTGCCTGGAGAACAGATTTATTAGAAGCTTTCTTT	CAWRTDLLEAFF
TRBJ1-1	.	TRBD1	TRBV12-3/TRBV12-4	TGTGCCAGCAGTTTGCAGGGGGTGAAGGCCGGCACTGAAGCTTTCTTT	CASSLQGVKAGTEAFF
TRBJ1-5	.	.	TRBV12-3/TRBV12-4	TGTGCCAGTCGACAGTATAGCAATCAGCCCCAGCATTTT	CASRQYSNQPQHF
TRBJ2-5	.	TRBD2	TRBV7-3	TGTGCCAGCAGCATTATTAGCGGGGGGCAAGAGACCCAGTACTTC	CASSIISGGQETQYF
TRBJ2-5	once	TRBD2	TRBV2	TGTGCCAGCAGTGATATTCGAGTCCTAGCGGGGTATGCGGAGACCCAGTACTTC	CASSDIRVLAGYAETQYF
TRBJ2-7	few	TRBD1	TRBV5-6	TGTGCCAGCAGCCGAACCGGACAGGAGCGACCCTACGAGCAGTACTTC	CASSRTGQERPYEQYF
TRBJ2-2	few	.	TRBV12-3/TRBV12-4	TGTGCCAGCTCAGGGAGCACCGGGGAGCTGTTTTTT	CASSGSTGELFF
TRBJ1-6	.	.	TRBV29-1	TGCACCTCAATCCGAACCGGACGCCGGGGCTCACCCCTCCACTTT	CTSIRTGRRGSPLHF
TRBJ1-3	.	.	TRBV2	TGTGCCAGCAGTGGTAACAGGGCCTTCCCCTCTGGAAACACCATATATTTT	CASSGNRAFPSGNTIYF
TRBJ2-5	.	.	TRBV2	TGTGCCAGCAGTGCTGAGGGTGAGGCTGTGACCCAGTACTTC	CASSAEGEAVTQYF
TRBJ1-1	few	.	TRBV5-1	TGCGCCAGCAGCTTCGGGGCCGCGGACACTGAAGCTTTCTTT	CASSFGAADTEAFF
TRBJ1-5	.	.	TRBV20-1	TGCAGTGCTAGTCCTAAGTTACACCAGAGTCAGCCCCAGCATTTT	CSASPKLHQSQPQHF
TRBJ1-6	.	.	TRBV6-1	TGTGCCAGCAGTACCCCGCAGGCGCGGGATTCACCCCTCCACTTT	CASSTPQARDSPLHF
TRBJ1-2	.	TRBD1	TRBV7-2	TGTGCCAGCAGCTTAGGGTGGGGACAGGTGATCTATGGCTACACCTTC	CASSLGWGQVIYGYTF
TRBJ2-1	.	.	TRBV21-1	TGTGCCAGCAGCAGACCCGACAGCTACAACAATGAGCAGTTCTTC	CASSRPDSYNNEQFF
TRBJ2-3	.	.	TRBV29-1	TGCAGCGTTGAAGATGGTCGTGGTAGCACAGATACGCAGTATTTT	CSVEDGRGSTDTQYF
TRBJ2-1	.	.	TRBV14	TGTGCCAGCAGCCAAAAGACCTATCTATTCTACAATGAGCAGTTCTTC	CASSQKTYLFYNEQFF
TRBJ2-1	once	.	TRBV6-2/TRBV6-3	TGTGCCAGCAGTTACTTGTCCCACAATGAGCAGTTCTTC	CASSYLSHNEQFF
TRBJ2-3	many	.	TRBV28	TGTGCCAGCAGTCAGGCAGGGAGTTTGTCAGATACGCAGTATTTT	CASSQAGSLSDTQYF
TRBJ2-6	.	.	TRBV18	TGTGCCAGCTCGTCGCTTGGGACAAACCCTGGGGCCAACGTCCTGACTTTC	CASSSLGTNPGANVLTF
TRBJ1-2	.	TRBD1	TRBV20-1	TGCAGTGCTCTATACACAGGGGGAACTTATGGCTACACCTTC	CSALYTGGTYGYTF
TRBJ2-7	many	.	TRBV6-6	TGTGCCAGCAGTTGGGGGGCCTACGAGCAGTACTTC	CASSWGAYEQYF
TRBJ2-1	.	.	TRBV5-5	TGTGCCAGCAGCTTGGCCGGGGGATACTACAATGAGCAGTTCTTC	CASSLAGGYYNEQFF
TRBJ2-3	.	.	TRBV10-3	TGTGCCATCAGTGACATGATAGGGGGCGGGGGCACAGATACGCAGTATTTT	CAISDMIGGGGTDTQYF
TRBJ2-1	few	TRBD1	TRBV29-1	TGCAGCGTTTCCAGGGGGAACTACAATGAGCAGTTCTTC	CSVSRGNYNEQFF
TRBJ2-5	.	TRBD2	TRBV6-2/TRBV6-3	TGTGCCAGCAGTTACGGACTAGCGGGACCTCAACAAGAGACCCAGTACTTC	CASSYGLAGPQQETQYF
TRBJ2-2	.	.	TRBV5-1	TGCGCCAGCAGCTTGCTTGTGTTAACGCCGAACACCGGGGAGCTGTTTTTT	CASSLLVLTPNTGELFF